The rows below give T cell receptor beta chains drawn from one sample of a study of shared clonotypes between healthy human individuals. Clones were read by immunoSEQ multiplex PCR, and TCRdb kept only the in-frame ones, dropping some. The table records hundreds of thousands of clones, approximately 95% of them present only once. The sequenced sample consisted of naive CD8+ T cells sorted from blood. The receptors here all came from a woman between 25 and 40 years old in good health. CDR3s include the opening cysteine and the closing phenylalanine or tryptophan. The order of the fields is clone size, J gene, D gene, V gene, CDR3 protein, CDR3 DNA. A D gene is named only where the DNA matches it firmly. The listing skips clone size in some rows; elsewhere it reads once, few, many or a size class.

.	TRBJ1-4	TRBD1	TRBV7-9	CASSLEPFGTENEKLFF	TGTGCCAGCAGCTTAGAGCCCTTCGGGACAGAAAATGAAAAACTGTTTTTT
.	TRBJ2-7	TRBD2	TRBV30	CAWDTSGSYEQYF	TGTGCCTGGGATACTAGCGGCTCCTACGAGCAGTACTTC
.	TRBJ2-4	.	TRBV21-1	CASSKLKGDSRALAKNIQYF	TGTGCCAGCAGCAAATTAAAGGGGGACAGCCGAGCCCTAGCCAAAAACATTCAGTACTTC
.	TRBJ2-1	TRBD2	TRBV28	CASSATSGRSNEQFF	TGTGCCAGCAGTGCGACTAGCGGGAGAAGCAATGAGCAGTTCTTC
.	TRBJ2-1	TRBD2	TRBV14	CASSQLLAGVDEQFF	TGTGCCAGCAGCCAGCTACTAGCGGGAGTGGATGAGCAGTTCTTC
.	TRBJ2-7	TRBD2	TRBV7-9	CASRNVGTSGTYEQYF	TGTGCCAGCAGAAACGTCGGGACTAGCGGGACCTACGAGCAGTACTTC
.	TRBJ2-7	.	TRBV27	CASSSHRASEQYF	TGTGCCAGCAGTTCGCACAGGGCGAGCGAGCAGTACTTC
.	TRBJ2-4	.	TRBV19	CASSMAGAKNIQYF	TGTGCCAGTAGTATGGCGGGGGCCAAAAACATTCAGTACTTC
.	TRBJ2-5	TRBD1	TRBV9	CASSVGGQGRTGRQETQYF	TGTGCCAGCAGCGTAGGAGGACAGGGTCGGACAGGACGCCAAGAGACCCAGTACTTC
once	TRBJ1-2	TRBD1	TRBV4-1	CASSQVEGGNGYTF	TGCGCCAGCAGCCAAGTTGAAGGGGGCAATGGCTACACCTTC
.	TRBJ1-2	TRBD1	TRBV4-1	CASSQDLDRDTYGYTF	TGCGCCAGCAGCCAAGATCTGGACAGGGATACCTATGGCTACACCTTC
.	TRBJ2-1	.	TRBV27	CASSLQGPYNEQFF	TGTGCCAGCAGTTTACAGGGGCCCTACAATGAGCAGTTCTTC
.	TRBJ1-5	.	TRBV7-6	CASSPDSGRYNNQPQHF	TGTGCCAGCAGCCCAGACAGTGGGCGGTATAACAATCAGCCCCAGCATTTT
.	TRBJ2-1	TRBD2	TRBV25-1	CASSEWGGDEQFF	TGTGCCAGCAGTGAATGGGGGGGTGATGAGCAGTTCTTC
.	TRBJ1-2	.	TRBV9	CASSVAESYGYTF	TGTGCCAGCAGCGTAGCCGAAAGCTATGGCTACACCTTC
.	TRBJ2-1	TRBD2	TRBV7-9	CASYLAGAEQFF	TGTGCCAGCTACCTAGCGGGAGCTGAGCAGTTCTTC
.	TRBJ1-1	.	TRBV19	CASSAGTVVNTEAFF	TGTGCCAGTAGTGCCGGGACGGTGGTGAACACTGAAGCTTTCTTT
once	TRBJ2-7	TRBD2	TRBV2	CASKQTREGGRDYEQYF	TGTGCCAGCAAACAGACAAGGGAGGGAGGTCGTGACTACGAGCAGTACTTC
.	TRBJ2-5	.	TRBV21-1	CASSYPDRPPETQYF	TGTGCCAGCAGCTACCCGGACAGACCGCCGGAGACCCAGTACTTC
once	TRBJ2-3	TRBD2	TRBV10-3	CAISGTSGFTDTQYF	TGTGCCATCAGTGGGACTAGCGGTTTCACAGATACGCAGTATTTT
once	TRBJ1-2	.	TRBV10-2	CASGSPPSYGYTF	TGCGCCAGCGGGAGTCCTCCGAGCTATGGCTACACCTTC
.	TRBJ2-7	TRBD2	TRBV28	CASSFSAGGNSYEQYF	TGTGCCAGCAGTTTCTCGGCGGGAGGGAACTCCTACGAGCAGTACTTC
.	TRBJ2-7	.	TRBV19	CATVSAYYEQYF	TGTGCCACCGTCTCGGCTTACTACGAGCAGTACTTC
.	TRBJ2-7	.	TRBV28	CASSPPGVGWYEQYF	TGTGCCAGCAGTCCCCCAGGAGTGGGATGGTACGAGCAGTACTTC
.	TRBJ2-1	.	TRBV4-1	CASSNINEQFF	TGCGCCAGCAGCAACATCAATGAGCAGTTCTTC
.	TRBJ2-1	TRBD1	TRBV15	CATRGDRESKLYEQFF	TGTGCCACCAGAGGCGACAGGGAATCGAAGCTCTATGAGCAGTTCTTC
.	TRBJ2-5	.	TRBV4-1	CASSHRSETQYF	TGCGCCAGCAGCCATCGGTCGGAGACCCAGTACTTC
.	TRBJ1-3	.	TRBV28	CATDPGTASPGNTIYF	TGTGCCACCGACCCAGGGACGGCATCTCCTGGAAACACCATATATTTT
.	TRBJ2-7	TRBD1	TRBV13	CASSPRQGASYEQYF	TGTGCCAGCAGCCCGAGACAGGGGGCTAGCTACGAGCAGTACTTC
.	TRBJ2-1	.	TRBV5-1	CASSLDTNEQFF	TGCGCCAGCAGCTTGGATACCAATGAGCAGTTCTTC
.	TRBJ1-1	TRBD1	TRBV28	CASSQRDSLATEAFF	TGTGCCAGCAGTCAACGGGACAGCCTCGCCACTGAAGCTTTCTTT
.	TRBJ1-4	.	TRBV7-8	CASSLPGDEKLFF	TGTGCCAGCAGCTTACCAGGAGATGAAAAACTGTTTTTT
.	TRBJ2-1	.	TRBV28	CASSLEFSSYNEQFF	TGTGCCAGCAGTTTAGAATTCAGCTCCTACAATGAGCAGTTCTTC
.	TRBJ2-7	TRBD1	TRBV7-9	CASSLALGTGDEQYF	TGTGCCAGCAGCTTAGCGCTAGGGACAGGGGACGAGCAGTACTTC
.	TRBJ2-7	.	TRBV5-6	CASSLDVQSYEQYF	TGTGCCAGCAGCTTGGACGTCCAGAGCTACGAGCAGTACTTC
.	TRBJ2-1	.	TRBV9	CASSMGGTGDNEQFF	TGTGCCAGCAGCATGGGCGGGACTGGGGACAATGAGCAGTTCTTC
.	TRBJ2-1	TRBD2	TRBV13	CASTETSGSYNEQFF	TGTGCCAGCACCGAGACTAGCGGGAGTTACAATGAGCAGTTCTTC
once	TRBJ1-5	.	TRBV4-1	CASSLQTNQPQHF	TGCGCCAGCAGCCTTCAAACTAATCAGCCCCAGCATTTT
.	TRBJ2-5	TRBD1	TRBV10-2	CASSLTGGQETQYF	TGCGCCAGCAGTTTAACAGGGGGCCAAGAGACCCAGTACTTC
.	TRBJ2-7	.	TRBV27	CASSLSGGGEQYF	TGTGCCAGCAGTTTATCGGGAGGGGGCGAGCAGTACTTC
.	TRBJ2-5	TRBD2	TRBV28	CASSRGGVQETQYF	TGTGCCAGCAGTCGGGGGGGGGTCCAAGAGACCCAGTACTTC
once	TRBJ1-3	.	TRBV5-6	CASSQPGANHPFSGNTIYF	TGTGCCAGCAGCCAACCGGGGGCGAATCACCCTTTCTCTGGAAACACCATATATTTT
once	TRBJ1-5	.	TRBV15	CATRRGNSNQPQHF	TGTGCCACCCGCAGGGGTAATAGCAATCAGCCCCAGCATTTT
.	TRBJ2-7	TRBD2	TRBV28	CASSFRGSSYEQYF	TGTGCCAGCAGTTTTCGCGGGAGTTCCTACGAGCAGTACTTC
.	TRBJ2-5	.	TRBV9	CASSVTSSDETQYF	TGTGCCAGCAGCGTAACCTCTAGTGACGAGACCCAGTACTTC
once	TRBJ2-7	TRBD2	TRBV6-6	CASSYSASGAYEQYF	TGTGCCAGCAGTTACTCGGCTAGCGGAGCCTACGAGCAGTACTTC
.	TRBJ1-6	TRBD1	TRBV4-1	CASSRYGQGDSPLHF	TGCGCCAGCAGCCGGTACGGACAGGGGGATTCACCCCTCCACTTT
.	TRBJ2-7	TRBD1	TRBV16	CASSDRVEQYF	TGTGCCAGCAGCGACAGGGTCGAGCAGTACTTC
.	TRBJ2-1	.	TRBV28	CASSLIASLGGGFF	TGTGCCAGCAGTTTAATCGCGAGCCTCGGGGGAGGATTCTTC